This T cell receptor (beta chain) is drawn from a study of cytomegalovirus exposure and HLA in healthy donors. Findings and caveats of the study: A later analysis appeared to link common viral pathogens to several of the most significant clusters. Earlier analysis yielded a pattern in which most TCR beta V segments were productive about 87% or about 30% of the time.

As for this clone: Its antigen is unknown.

Trimming cost V 0 bases and J 2 bases, with 14 bases left between them. This CDR3 spans 16 amino acids. Germline lookup yields CDR1 SGHAT and CDR2 FQNNGV. Vbeta (60) and Jbeta (13) primers were used in the PCR. The protocol was immunoSEQ multiplex PCR, while the TCRdb copy is restricted to in-frame clones and leaves out a portion. This repertoire comprises about 140,000 clones; its ten largest clones make up approximately 1%. The chain links TRBV11-2 to TRBJ2-7, with a possible D match to TRBD1 (5 bases). Sequencing was carried out using PBMCs. The receptor was isolated from a male donor in good health and CMV-seronegative. CDR3 sequence reads: CASSLDPDSLAYEQYF. In DNA form, the CDR3 reads TGTGCCAGCAGCTTAGATCCCGACAGCCTCGCCTACGAGCAGTACTTC.